What follows is one TCR beta chain and its context. Germline CDR1 and CDR2: MDHEN and SYDVKM. V was clipped by 4 bases and J by 8 bases, with 11 bases between them. This CDR3 has 13 amino acids. The table came from immunoSEQ multiplex PCR; TCRdb's copy has only in-frame clones and leaves some out. The repertoire holds approximately 240,000 clones, with less than 85% as singletons. This sample stems from a study of blood T cell repertoires in COVID-19. Material for sequencing was peripheral blood. The sequence was collected from a woman older than 75 with active or convalescent COVID-19. This chain uses TRBV28 with TRBJ1-4, with D hard to call. This chain's CDR3 is CASSSGGMEKLFF. DNA of the CDR3: TGTGCCAGCAGTTCGGGTGGCATGGAAAAACTGTTTTTT.